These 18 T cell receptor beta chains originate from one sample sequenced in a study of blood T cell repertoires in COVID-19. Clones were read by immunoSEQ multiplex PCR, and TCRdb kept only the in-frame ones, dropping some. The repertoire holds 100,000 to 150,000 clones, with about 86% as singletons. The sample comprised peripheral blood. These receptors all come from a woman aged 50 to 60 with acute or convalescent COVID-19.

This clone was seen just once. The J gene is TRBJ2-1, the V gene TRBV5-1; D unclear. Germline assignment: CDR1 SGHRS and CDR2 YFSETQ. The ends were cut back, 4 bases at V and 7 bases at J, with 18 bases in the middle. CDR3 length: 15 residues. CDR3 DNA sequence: TGCGCCAGCAGCCCGGTGGTAGCACCCGGGAATGAGCAGTTCTTC. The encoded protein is CASSPVVAPGNEQFF.

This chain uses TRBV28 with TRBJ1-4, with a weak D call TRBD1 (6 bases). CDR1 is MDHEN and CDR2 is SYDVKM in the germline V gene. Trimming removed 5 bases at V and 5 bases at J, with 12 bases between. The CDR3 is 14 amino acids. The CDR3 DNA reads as TGTGCCAGCAGTCTCGGGACAAAGAATGAAAAACTGTTTTTT. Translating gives CASSLGTKNEKLFF.

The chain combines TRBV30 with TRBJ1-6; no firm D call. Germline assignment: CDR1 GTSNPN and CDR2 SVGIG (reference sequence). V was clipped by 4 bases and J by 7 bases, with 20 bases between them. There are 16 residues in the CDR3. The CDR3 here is CAWTRLGGLNNSPLHF. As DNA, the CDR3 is TGTGCCTGGACCCGTCTTGGAGGACTGAACAATTCACCCCTCCACTTT.

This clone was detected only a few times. The CDR3 region is CSVGQGDPNSPLHF. The CDR3 DNA reads as TGCAGCGTCGGACAGGGAGACCCTAATTCACCCCTCCACTTT. V usage is TRBV29-1 and J usage is TRBJ1-6; 8 nucleotides match TRBD1. The CDR3 sequence is 14 residues long. Germline-derived CDR1 and CDR2 are SQVTM and ANQGSEA. J gave up 6 bases and V 6 bases, and 7 bases lay outside the gene matches.

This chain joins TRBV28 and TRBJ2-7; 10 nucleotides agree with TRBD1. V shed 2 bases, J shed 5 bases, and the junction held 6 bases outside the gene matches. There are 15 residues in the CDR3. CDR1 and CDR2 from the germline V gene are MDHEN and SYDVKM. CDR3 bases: TGTGCCAGCAGTTTAGTTTGGGACAGGGGTAACGAGCAGTACTTC. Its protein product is CASSLVWDRGNEQYF. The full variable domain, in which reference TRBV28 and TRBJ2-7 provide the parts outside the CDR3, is DVKVTQSSRYLVKRTGEKVFLECVQDMDHENMFWYRQDPGLGLRLIYFSYDVKMKEKGDIPEGYSVSREKKERFSLILESASTNQTSMYLCASSLVWDRGNEQYFGPGTRLTVT.

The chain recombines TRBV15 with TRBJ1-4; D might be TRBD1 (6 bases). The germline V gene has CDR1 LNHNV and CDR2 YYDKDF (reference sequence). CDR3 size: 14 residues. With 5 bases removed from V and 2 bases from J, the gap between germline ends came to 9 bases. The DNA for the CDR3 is TGTGCCACCAGCCCTACAGGGACTAATGAAAAACTGTTTTTT. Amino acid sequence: CATSPTGTNEKLFF.

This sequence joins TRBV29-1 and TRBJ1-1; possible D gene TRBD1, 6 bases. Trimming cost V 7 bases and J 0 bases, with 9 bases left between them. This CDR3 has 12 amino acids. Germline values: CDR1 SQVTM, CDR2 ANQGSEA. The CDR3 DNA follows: TGCAGCGCCCACAGGGTGAACACTGAAGCTTTCTTT. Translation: CSAHRVNTEAFF.

CDR3 nucleotide sequence: TGTGCCAGCAGTTTAATAGGGGCTTACGAGCAGTACTTC. It specifies CASSLIGAYEQYF. The gene calls are TRBV28 and TRBJ2-7; tentatively, D is TRBD1 (5 bases). CDR1 and CDR2 (germline): MDHEN, SYDVKM. CDR3 length: 13 amino acids. Trimming stripped 2 bases from V and 4 bases from J, with 9 bases between.

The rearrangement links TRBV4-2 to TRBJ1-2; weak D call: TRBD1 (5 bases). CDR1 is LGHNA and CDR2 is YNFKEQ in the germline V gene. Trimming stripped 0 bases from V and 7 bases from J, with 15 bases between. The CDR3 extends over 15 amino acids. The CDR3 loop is CASSQDRGGETGYTF. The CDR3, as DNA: TGTGCCAGCAGCCAAGACCGGGGCGGGGAAACTGGCTACACCTTC.

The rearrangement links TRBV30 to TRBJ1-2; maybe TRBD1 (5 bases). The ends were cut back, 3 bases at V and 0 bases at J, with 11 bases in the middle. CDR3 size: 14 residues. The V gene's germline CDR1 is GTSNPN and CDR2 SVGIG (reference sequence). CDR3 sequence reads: CAWRLTAPNYGYTF. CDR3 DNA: TGTGCCTGGAGATTGACAGCTCCTAACTATGGCTACACCTTC.

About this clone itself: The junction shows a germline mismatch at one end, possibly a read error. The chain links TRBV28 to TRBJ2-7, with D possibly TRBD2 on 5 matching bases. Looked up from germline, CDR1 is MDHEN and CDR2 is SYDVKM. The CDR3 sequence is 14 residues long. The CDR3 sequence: CASTLGGSSYEQYF. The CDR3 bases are TGTGCCAGCACTTTAGGTGGGAGCTCCTACGAGCAGTACTTC.

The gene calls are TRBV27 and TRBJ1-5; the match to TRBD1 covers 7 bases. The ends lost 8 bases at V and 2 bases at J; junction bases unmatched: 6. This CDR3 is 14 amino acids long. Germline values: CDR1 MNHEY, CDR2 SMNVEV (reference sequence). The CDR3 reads CASALTGGNQPQHF. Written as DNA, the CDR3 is TGTGCCAGCGCCCTTACAGGGGGCAATCAGCCCCAGCATTTT.

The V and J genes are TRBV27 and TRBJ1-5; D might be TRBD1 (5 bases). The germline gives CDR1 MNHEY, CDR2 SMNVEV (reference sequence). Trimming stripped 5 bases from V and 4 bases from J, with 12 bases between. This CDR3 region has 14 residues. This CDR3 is CASSGGRGNQPQHF. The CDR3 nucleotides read TGTGCCAGCAGTGGGGGGAGGGGAAATCAGCCCCAGCATTTT.

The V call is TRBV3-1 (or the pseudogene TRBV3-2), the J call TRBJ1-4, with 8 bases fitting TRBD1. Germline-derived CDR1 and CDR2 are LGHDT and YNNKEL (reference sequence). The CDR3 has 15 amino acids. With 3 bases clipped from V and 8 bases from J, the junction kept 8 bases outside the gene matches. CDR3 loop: CASSQRTGRKEKLFF. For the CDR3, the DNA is TGTGCCAGCAGCCAGAGGACAGGGAGAAAAGAAAAACTGTTTTTT.

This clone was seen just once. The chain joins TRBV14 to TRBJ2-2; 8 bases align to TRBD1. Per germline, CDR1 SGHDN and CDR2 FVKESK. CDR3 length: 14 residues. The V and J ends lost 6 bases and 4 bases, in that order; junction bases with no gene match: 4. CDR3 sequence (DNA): TGTGCCAGCAGTAGGACAGGGTTCACCGGGGAGCTGTTTTTT. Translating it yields CASSRTGFTGELFF.

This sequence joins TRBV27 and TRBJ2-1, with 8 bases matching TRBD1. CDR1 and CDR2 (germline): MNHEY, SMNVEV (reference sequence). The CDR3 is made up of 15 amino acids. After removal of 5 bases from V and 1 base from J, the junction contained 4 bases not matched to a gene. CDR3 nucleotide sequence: TGTGCCAGCAGTGTAGACAGGGGTTCCTACAATGAGCAGTTCTTC. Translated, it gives CASSVDRGSYNEQFF.

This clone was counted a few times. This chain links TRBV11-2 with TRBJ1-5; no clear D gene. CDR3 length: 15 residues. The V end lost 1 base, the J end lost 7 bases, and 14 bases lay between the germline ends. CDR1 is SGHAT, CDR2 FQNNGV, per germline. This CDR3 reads CASSLASGFQQPQHF. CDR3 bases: TGTGCCAGCAGCTTAGCGTCAGGATTTCAGCAGCCCCAGCATTTT. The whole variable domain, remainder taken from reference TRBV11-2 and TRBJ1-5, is EAGVAQSPRYKIIEKRQSVAFWCNPISGHATLYWYQQILGQGPKLLIQFQNNGVVDDSQLPKDRFSAERLKGVDSTLKIQPAKLEDSAVYLCASSLASGFQQPQHFGDGTRLSIL.

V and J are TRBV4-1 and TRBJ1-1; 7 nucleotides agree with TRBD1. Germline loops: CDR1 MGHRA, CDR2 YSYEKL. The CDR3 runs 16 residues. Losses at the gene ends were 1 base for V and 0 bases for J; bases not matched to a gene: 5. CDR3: CASSQGRGRMNTEAFF. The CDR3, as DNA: TGCGCCAGCAGCCAAGGAAGGGGGCGGATGAACACTGAAGCTTTCTTT.